Below are 30 T cell receptor beta chains sequenced from a single sample in a study of blood T cell repertoires in COVID-19. The method was immunoSEQ multiplex PCR; TCRdb's version includes in-frame clones alone and lacks a portion of them. The table shows approximately 400,000 clones, with around 90% occurring only once. Sequencing input: PBMCs or T cells enriched from blood (not recorded which). These receptors came from a woman aged 18-35 years who had recovered from COVID-19.

The rearrangement uses TRBV11-2 and TRBJ1-1; no clear D gene. The ends were cut back, 5 bases at V and 2 bases at J, with 6 bases in the middle. Germline V gene data show CDR1 as SGHAT and CDR2 as FQNNGV. The CDR3 runs 12 residues. CDR3 sequence (DNA): TGTGCCAGCAGCCGGGGAAACACTGAAGCTTTCTTT. Translated: CASSRGNTEAFF.

The chain is built from TRBV11-2 and TRBJ1-6; TRBD1 aligns across 9 bases. Germline values: CDR1 SGHAT, CDR2 FQNNGV. The CDR3 loop spans 16 amino acids. The J segment lost 8 bases and the V segment lost 5 bases, leaving 10 bases of the junction unmatched. CDR3 in amino acids: CASSRGQGNRYSPLHF. CDR3 DNA: TGTGCCAGCAGCCGGGGACAGGGTAATCGTTATTCACCCCTCCACTTT. Full variable domain (rest looked up from reference TRBV11-2 and TRBJ1-6): EAGVAQSPRYKIIEKRQSVAFWCNPISGHATLYWYQQILGQGPKLLIQFQNNGVVDDSQLPKDRFSAERLKGVDSTLKIQPAKLEDSAVYLCASSRGQGNRYSPLHFGNGTRLTVT.

The rearrangement links TRBV6-2 or TRBV6-3 to TRBJ2-1; D not resolved. This CDR3 comprises 12 residues. Looked up from germline, CDR1 is MNHEY and CDR2 is SVGEGT. Trimming cost V 4 bases and J 7 bases, with 8 bases left between them. CDR3: CASSSRPNEQFF. DNA of the CDR3: TGTGCCAGCAGTTCGAGGCCTAATGAGCAGTTCTTC.

V usage is TRBV7-2 and J usage is TRBJ1-2; D is unclear. This CDR3 region has 14 residues. CDR1 and CDR2 (germline): SGHTA, FQGNSA. The germline V and J ends were trimmed by 1 base and 0 bases, with 6 bases remaining between them. CDR3 DNA: TGTGCCAGCAGCTTAGAAACAGCTAACTATGGCTACACCTTC. This sequence encodes CASSLETANYGYTF.

In its sample, this clone was seen once. This chain connects TRBV9 to TRBJ1-1, with D perhaps TRBD1 (5 bases). The CDR3 loop spans 14 amino acids. Trimming pared 4 bases from V and 0 bases from J, leaving 10 bases between. CDR1 is SGDLS, CDR2 YYNGEE, per germline. The CDR3 sequence: CASSPGHLNTEAFF. The CDR3, as DNA: TGTGCCAGCAGCCCCGGACATCTGAACACTGAAGCTTTCTTT.

This chain connects TRBV4-1 to TRBJ2-1; 8 bases are a match to TRBD1. The CDR3 has 15 amino acids. V lost 5 bases, J lost 7 bases, and 10 bases stayed unmatched. Germline CDR1 reads MGHRA; CDR2 reads YSYEKL. As DNA, the CDR3 is TGCGCCAGCAGCTACTCCAGGGGGCTTGAGAATGAGCAGTTCTTC. Its protein product is CASSYSRGLENEQFF.

The chain combines TRBV4-1 with TRBJ1-5, with TRBD1 matching 9 bases. The CDR3 totals 16 residues. Germline-derived CDR1 and CDR2 are MGHRA and YSYEKL. J was trimmed by 4 bases and V by 1 base; bases with no gene match: 5. Written as DNA, the CDR3 is TGCGCCAGCAGCCAAGCCGGGACAGGGTTTAATCAGCCCCAGCATTTT. This codes for CASSQAGTGFNQPQHF.

The chain employs TRBV6-5 and TRBJ1-1; D is ambiguous. CDR1 is MNHEY and CDR2 is SVGAGI in the germline V gene. The V gene lost 5 bases and the J gene lost 2 bases, with 15 bases spanning the gap. The CDR3 is 15 residues long. The CDR3 loop reads CASSTRGSQNTEAFF. In nucleotides, the CDR3 is TGTGCCAGCAGTACCCGTGGGAGCCAAAACACTGAAGCTTTCTTT.

The chain recombines TRBV5-4 with TRBJ2-7; D might be TRBD1 (6 bases). Germline lookup yields CDR1 SGHNT and CDR2 YYREEE (reference sequence). This CDR3 comprises 14 residues. Trimming shortened V by 4 bases and J by 5 bases, and 16 bases separated the two germline ends. CDR3 coding DNA: TGTGCCAGCAGCCCGGACAGCCCTTTGAACGAGCAGTACTTC. Amino acids: CASSPDSPLNEQYF.

The CDR3 loop reads CASSMEGAGTEAFF. In DNA, the CDR3 is TGTGCCAGCAGCATGGAGGGGGCAGGGACTGAAGCTTTCTTT. The V gene is TRBV5-4, the J gene TRBJ1-1; 7 bases align to TRBD1. Germline CDR1 reads SGHNT; CDR2 reads YYREEE (reference sequence). This CDR3 region has 14 residues. J was trimmed by 5 bases and V by 4 bases; bases with no gene match: 8.

This chain uses TRBV3-1 (or the pseudogene TRBV3-2) with TRBJ1-2; possible D gene TRBD1, 5 bases. Germline CDR1 LGHDT, CDR2 YNNKEL (reference sequence). Deletions cut 0 bases from V and 7 bases from J, with 15 bases between. CDR3 size: 15 residues. The CDR3 region is CASSQDRSGLAGYTF. The CDR3, as DNA: TGTGCCAGCAGCCAAGATAGGTCAGGGCTGGCTGGCTACACCTTC.

The J gene is TRBJ1-1, the V gene TRBV18; D may be TRBD1 (6 bases). Trimming stripped 2 bases from V and 1 base from J, with 11 bases between. Germline V gives CDR1 KGHSH, CDR2 LQKENI. CDR3 length equals 15 residues. The CDR3 sequence is CASSPDHRENTEAFF. DNA of the CDR3: TGTGCCAGCTCACCAGACCACAGGGAGAACACTGAAGCTTTCTTT. The whole variable domain, remainder taken from reference TRBV18 and TRBJ1-1, is NAGVMQNPRHLVRRRGQEARLRCSPMKGHSHVYWYRQLPEEGLKFMVYLQKENIIDESGMPKERFSAEFPKEGPSILRIQQVVRGDSAAYFCASSPDHRENTEAFFGQGTRLTVV.

The chain joins TRBV7-8 to TRBJ2-5, with TRBD2 matching over 12 bases. Per the germline V gene, CDR1 is SGHVS and CDR2 is FQNEAQ. With V trimmed by 0 bases and J by 4 bases, 9 bases remained unmatched. This CDR3 has 18 residues. The CDR3 DNA follows: TGTGCCAGCAGCTTAGCGCTACTAGCGGGGGGTCGGGGAGAGACCCAGTACTTC. Its translation: CASSLALLAGGRGETQYF. The full variable domain, with the rest looked up from reference TRBV7-8 and TRBJ2-5, is GAGVSQSPRYKVAKRGQDVALRCDPISGHVSLFWYQQALGQGPEFLTYFQNEAQLDKSGLPSDRFFAERPEGSVSTLKIQRTQQEDSAVYLCASSLALLAGGRGETQYFGPGTRLLVL.

The V call is TRBV5-5, the J call TRBJ1-1; 8 bases are shared with TRBD1. The J segment lost 8 bases and the V segment lost 4 bases, leaving 10 bases of the junction unmatched. Germline V gives CDR1 SGHKS, CDR2 YYEKEE (reference sequence). CDR3 size: 14 residues. CDR3: CASSPRTGFYEAFF. The CDR3 DNA sequence: TGTGCCAGCAGCCCCCGGACAGGGTTCTACGAAGCTTTCTTT.

In its sample, this clone was seen once. In DNA, the CDR3 is TGTGCCAGCAGTACCCCGGGACAGGGATCCTACGAGCAGTACTTC. Residues: CASSTPGQGSYEQYF. The chain has TRBV25-1 and TRBJ2-7, with 9 bases identical to TRBD1. The trim removed 5 bases at V and 1 base at J, leaving 6 bases unmatched. CDR1 and CDR2 (germline): MGHDK, SYGVNS. The CDR3 loop spans 15 amino acids.

This clone has a handful of counts. The chain is built from TRBV28 and TRBJ1-3, with a possible D match to TRBD1 (6 bases). The ends were cut back, 6 bases at V and 0 bases at J, with 12 bases in the middle. The CDR3 covers 15 residues. Per germline, CDR1 MDHEN and CDR2 SYDVKM. Here the CDR3 DNA reads TGTGCCAGCAGCCAGGACAGCTACTCTGGAAACACCATATATTTT. Translating it yields CASSQDSYSGNTIYF.

The chain carries TRBV7-3 and TRBJ2-1; TRBD2 matches 13 bases. V lost 5 bases, J lost 0 bases, and 7 bases stayed unmatched. This CDR3 has 18 residues. Germline CDR1 and CDR2: SGHTA and FQGTGA. CDR3 DNA: TGTGCCAGCAGCACCGGGACTAGCGGGGTGAGCTCCTACAATGAGCAGTTCTTC. Encoded protein: CASSTGTSGVSSYNEQFF.

The gene calls are TRBV12-3 or TRBV12-4 and TRBJ1-6; D gene uncertain. CDR3 length equals 12 residues. V lost 11 bases and J 7 bases, leaving 12 bases between the germline ends. The CDR3 sequence is CAWRTGNSPLHF. For the CDR3, the DNA is TGTGCCTGGAGGACTGGGAATTCACCCCTCCACTTT.

The chain employs TRBV7-9 and TRBJ1-4, with TRBD1 matching over 7 bases. The ends lost 6 bases at V and 1 base at J; junction bases unmatched: 2. The CDR3 loop spans 14 amino acids. Germline lookup yields CDR1 SEHNR and CDR2 FQNEAQ (reference sequence). The chain's CDR3 is CASSQGVTNEKLFF. CDR3 in DNA: TGTGCCAGCAGTCAGGGGGTAACTAATGAAAAACTGTTTTTT.

The rearrangement joins TRBV7-3 to TRBJ2-1; D perhaps matches TRBD2 (6 bases). CDR3 length: 15 residues. The V gene lost 2 bases and the J gene lost 9 bases, with 17 bases spanning the gap. CDR1 is SGHTA and CDR2 is FQGTGA in the germline V gene. The CDR3 DNA is TGTGCCAGCAGCTTATCTCGCGGGGCCTGGGGTGAGCAGTTCTTC. This translates into CASSLSRGAWGEQFF.

This chain joins TRBV11-2 and TRBJ2-1; D perhaps matches TRBD2 (6 bases). Germline V gene data show CDR1 as SGHAT and CDR2 as FQNNGV. V gave up 3 bases and J gave up 0 bases, with 12 bases separating them. The CDR3 consists of 16 residues. In DNA, the CDR3 is TGTGCCAGCAGCTTTCAGGAGGGATTCTCCTACAATGAGCAGTTCTTC. Protein: CASSFQEGFSYNEQFF.

This chain connects TRBV19 to TRBJ1-1, with TRBD1 identical over 7 bases. Trimming took 5 bases from V and 6 from J; bases not matched to a gene: 6. The germline gives CDR1 LNHDA, CDR2 SQIVND (reference sequence). CDR3 size: 13 residues. The CDR3 coding sequence is TGTGCCAGTAGTGGGACAGTAAGGTCTGAAGCTTTCTTT. Amino acids: CASSGTVRSEAFF.

This clone came up once. This rearrangement joins TRBV10-2 to TRBJ1-5, with 7 bases that match TRBD1. V trimming: 8 bases; J trimming: 9 bases; junction bases outside the gene matches: 16. CDR3 size: 15 residues. The V gene's germline CDR1 is WSHSY and CDR2 SAAADI. The CDR3 sequence is CASLGTGALDRPQHF. In DNA form, the CDR3 reads TGCGCCAGCTTGGGCACAGGGGCCCTAGATAGGCCCCAGCATTTT.

This chain joins TRBV29-1 and TRBJ1-1, with TRBD1 matching 7 bases. Germline V gene sequence: CDR1 SQVTM, CDR2 ANQGSEA. This CDR3 has 14 residues. V lost 7 bases to trimming and J lost 3 bases; unmatched junction nucleotides: 11. In DNA, the CDR3 is TGCAGCGGGAGGCCTTTTCAGGGGGACACTGAAGCTTTCTTT. Amino acids: CSGRPFQGDTEAFF.

This clone was found once. The rearrangement links TRBV2 to TRBJ2-5; 7 bases align to TRBD1. The CDR3 is made up of 14 amino acids. With 7 bases clipped from V and 2 bases from J, the junction kept 7 bases outside the gene matches. CDR1 and CDR2 from the germline V gene are SNHLY and FYNNEI. The CDR3 is CASKPRTGQETQYF. The CDR3 region has the DNA TGTGCCAGCAAACCGCGGACAGGACAAGAGACCCAGTACTTC.

The V call is TRBV5-1, the J call TRBJ1-1, with 8 nucleotides matching TRBD1. Germline CDR1 and CDR2: SGHRS and YFSETQ. V lost 0 bases to trimming and J lost 5 bases; unmatched junction nucleotides: 12. The CDR3 has 17 amino acids. This chain's CDR3 is CASSLAQGANLRTEAFF. As DNA, the CDR3 is TGCGCCAGCAGCTTGGCCCAGGGGGCGAATTTGAGGACTGAAGCTTTCTTT.

The genes are TRBV3-1 (or the pseudogene TRBV3-2) and TRBJ1-3, with D tentatively TRBD1 (6 bases). CDR1 and CDR2 (germline): LGHDT, YNNKEL (reference sequence). The ends were cut back, 1 base at V and 3 bases at J, with 25 bases in the middle. There are 20 residues in the CDR3. The CDR3 DNA reads as TGTGCCAGCAGCCAAGTACTGGGCAGGGGCAGCCGGGGATTTGGAAACACCATATATTTT. Protein product: CASSQVLGRGSRGFGNTIYF.

V is TRBV5-1 and J is TRBJ1-1; 7 bases line up with TRBD1. CDR1 is SGHRS, CDR2 YFSETQ, per germline. There are 14 residues in the CDR3. Germline trimming cut 4 bases from V and 5 bases from J; bases unmatched to any gene: 8. In DNA, the CDR3 is TGCGCCAGCAGCCCTATGACAGGGAGGACTGAAGCTTTCTTT. Translated: CASSPMTGRTEAFF.

The V and J genes are TRBV14 and TRBJ1-1; possible D gene TRBD1, 6 bases. The CDR3 is 15 amino acids. The V end lost 1 base, the J end lost 7 bases, and 16 bases lay between the germline ends. CDR1 is SGHDN and CDR2 is FVKESK in the germline V gene. The DNA of the CDR3 is TGTGCCAGCAGCCAAGGAACAGGGTCGGTATGTGAAGCTTTCTTT. Protein product: CASSQGTGSVCEAFF.

The chain joins TRBV18 to TRBJ2-7; D may be TRBD2 (6 bases). Germline CDR1 and CDR2: KGHSH and LQKENI. There are 14 residues in the CDR3. Trimming removed 3 bases at V and 5 bases at J, with 14 bases between. This chain's CDR3 is CASSPEGMRNEQYF. The CDR3 nucleotides read TGTGCCAGCTCACCGGAGGGGATGAGGAACGAGCAGTACTTC.